Below, 30 T cell receptor beta chains from the same sample are listed, as sequenced in a study of CXCR3-negative and CXCR3-positive naive CD8 T cells. Study observations and caveats: Naive cells positive for CXCR3 carried more hydrophobic TRB CDR3s than CXCR3-negative ones.

UMI-tagged TRB cDNA libraries were built via 5' RACE. Using the 5' RACE reads, TCRdb records one entry per CDR3 protein without DNA. Its table lists roughly 61,000 distinct CDR3 sequences. Their recognized antigens are unknown. The sample taken for sequencing was naive CXCR3+ CD8+ T cells from blood. Subset of the sample: CD45RO-CCR7+CD27+CD95- naive CD8+ T cells expressing CXCR3 (TNR3+). These receptors were obtained from a human donor in good health. Some clones in this sample may be carry-over from other donors' samples.

This chain connects TRBV4-3 to TRBJ1-1. The germline V gene has CDR1 LGHNA and CDR2 YSLEER. The CDR3 loop spans 14 amino acids. CDR3 region: CASSQVAGGTEAFF.

This chain connects TRBV4-3 to TRBJ2-7; TCRdb gives TRBD1 as the D gene, but with no DNA this cannot be confirmed. This CDR3 has 15 residues. In germline, CDR1 is LGHNA, CDR2 YSLEER. CDR3 amino acids: CASSQLRDSLSEQYF.

This chain's CDR3 is CSVEGGSSYNEQFF. V gene TRBV29-1 combines with J gene TRBJ2-1; lacking DNA, the TRBD1 call made by TCRdb goes unchecked. The length of the CDR3 is 14 residues. Germline V gene data show CDR1 as SQVTM and CDR2 as ANQGSEA.

The V and J genes are TRBV4-2 and TRBJ1-1. Germline CDR1 is LGHNA and CDR2 is YNFKEQ. The CDR3 runs to 16 residues. The CDR3 protein is CASSQDPGLMNTEAFF.

The chain recombines TRBV7-3 with TRBJ2-5; TCRdb gives TRBD2 as the D gene, but with no DNA this cannot be confirmed. Germline assignment: CDR1 SGHTA and CDR2 FQGTGA. This CDR3 region has 18 residues. This CDR3 is CASSLTLASGAAPETQYF.

This sequence joins TRBV5-6 and TRBJ2-7; TCRdb proposes TRBD1, but this gene call is untestable without DNA. Germline values: CDR1 SGHDT, CDR2 YYEEEE. CDR3 size: 14 residues. The CDR3 sequence: CASSYGTGEYEQYF.

The V and J genes are TRBV12-3 or TRBV12-4 and TRBJ1-2. This CDR3 spans 11 amino acids. The CDR3 loop is CASSSTIGPTF.

The chain links TRBV4-3 to TRBJ2-7; absent DNA, TCRdb's TRBD1 call cannot be checked. The germline V gene has CDR1 LGHNA and CDR2 YSLEER. The CDR3 is 14 amino acids. CDR3 protein: CASSQDRGENEQYF.

The chain links TRBV5-1 to TRBJ2-7. This CDR3 has 13 residues. Germline CDR1 reads SGHRS; CDR2 reads YFSETQ. The CDR3 protein is CASSFSHYYEQYF. The full variable domain, in which reference TRBV5-1 and TRBJ2-7 provide the parts outside the CDR3, is KAGVTQTPRYLIKTRGQQVTLSCSPISGHRSVSWYQQTPGQGLQFLFEYFSETQRNKGNFPGRFSGRQFSNSRSEMNVSTLELGDSALYLCASSFSHYYEQYFGPGTRLTVT.

J is TRBJ2-1 and V is TRBV12-3 or TRBV12-4; checking the TCRdb D call of TRBD1 is not possible without DNA. The CDR3 is 13 amino acids. The CDR3 region is CASSRGPHNEQFF.

The chain couples TRBV7-9 to TRBJ2-7; absent DNA, TCRdb's TRBD1 call cannot be checked. The germline V gene has CDR1 SEHNR and CDR2 FQNEAQ (reference sequence). The CDR3 loop spans 13 amino acids. CDR3 sequence: CASGDQSSYEQYF.

The chain recombines TRBV5-1 with TRBJ2-3; checking the TCRdb D call of TRBD1 is not possible without DNA. CDR3 length: 17 amino acids. Looked up from germline, CDR1 is SGHRS and CDR2 is YFSETQ. CDR3 amino acids: CASSLAGGQTSTDTQYF.

The chain combines TRBV29-1 with TRBJ1-2; lacking DNA, the TRBD1 call made by TCRdb goes unchecked. The CDR3 is 14 amino acids. Germline CDR1 and CDR2: SQVTM and ANQGSEA. This CDR3 reads CSVVSDRGNYGYTF. Based on the CDR3 plus reference TRBV29-1 and TRBJ1-2, the full variable domain is SAVISQKPSRDICQRGTSLTIQCQVDSQVTMMFWYRQQPGQSLTLIATANQGSEATYESGFVIDKFPISRPNLTFSTLTVSNMSPEDSSIYLCSVVSDRGNYGYTFGSGTRLTVV.

The rearrangement links TRBV18 to TRBJ2-1. Germline loops: CDR1 KGHSH, CDR2 LQKENI. This CDR3 contains 13 residues. Here the CDR3 reads CASSPTDYNEQFF.

The CDR3 spells CASSLAGNEQFF. This chain connects TRBV5-4 to TRBJ2-1. The CDR3 runs 12 residues. The germline V gene has CDR1 SGHNT and CDR2 YYREEE (reference sequence).

The V and J genes are TRBV6-5 and TRBJ2-7; no DNA is available, so the TRBD1 call from TCRdb remains unchecked. The length of the CDR3 is 14 residues. Germline V gene lookup returns CDR1 MNHEY and CDR2 SVGAGI. The CDR3 is CASSFGQGSYEQYF.

The chain uses TRBV5-1 and TRBJ2-7; TCRdb outputs TRBD1, but without DNA this stays unchecked. The germline gives CDR1 SGHRS, CDR2 YFSETQ. The CDR3 runs 18 residues. The CDR3 spells CASSLGTGRNLFPYEQYF.

The J gene is TRBJ1-2, the V gene TRBV5-4; TCRdb's D call, TRBD1, is unchecked because there is no DNA. CDR3 length: 13 residues. Germline V lookup: CDR1 SGHNT, CDR2 YYREEE (reference sequence). The CDR3 sequence: CASSLWTGDGYTF.

The CDR3 region is CASSLWGESTDTQYF. This chain uses TRBV12-3 or TRBV12-4 with TRBJ2-3; the TCRdb call, TRBD1, lacks DNA for checking. The CDR3 runs 15 residues.

V gene TRBV19 combines with J gene TRBJ1-2; TCRdb names TRBD1, which stays unverified in the absence of DNA. CDR1 is LNHDA, CDR2 SQIVND, per germline (reference sequence). There are 15 residues in the CDR3. CDR3 sequence reads: CASSTGQGVNYGYTF.

This sequence joins TRBV7-6 and TRBJ2-1; lacking DNA, the TRBD2 call made by TCRdb goes unchecked. CDR1 is SGHVS and CDR2 is FNYEAQ in the germline V gene. The CDR3 runs to 14 residues. CDR3 amino acids: CASSLYGGPNEQFF.

This chain joins TRBV4-2 and TRBJ2-7; TCRdb's assignment of TRBD2 cannot be checked, as there is no DNA. From germline, CDR1 is LGHNA and CDR2 YNFKEQ. This CDR3 contains 15 residues. The CDR3 region is CASSQEGQSSYEQYF.

This chain uses TRBV7-8 with TRBJ1-5; TCRdb reports TRBD1, a call that lacks DNA to check it against. The germline V gene has CDR1 SGHVS and CDR2 FQNEAQ. The CDR3 runs to 16 residues. CDR3 in amino acids: CASSLGGAAFNQPQHF.

The chain is built from TRBV27 and TRBJ2-7; TCRdb outputs TRBD1, but without DNA this stays unchecked. CDR3 length: 13 residues. Germline assignment: CDR1 MNHEY and CDR2 SMNVEV (reference sequence). The CDR3 here is CASTPFPEARKYF.

The genes are TRBV7-7 and TRBJ2-7; the TCRdb call, TRBD1, lacks DNA for checking. The CDR3 contains 14 residues. Per the germline V gene, CDR1 is SSHAT and CDR2 is FNYEAQ (reference sequence). This CDR3 reads CAISSGTGYDEQYF.

This chain connects TRBV29-1 to TRBJ2-7; there is no DNA to check the TCRdb D call of TRBD2. Looked up from germline, CDR1 is SQVTM and CDR2 is ANQGSEA. CDR3 length equals 15 residues. The CDR3 loop reads CSVESNRRGRYEQYF.

CDR3 protein: CASSTFTGMRATNEKLFF. This chain links TRBV28 with TRBJ1-4; TCRdb indicates TRBD1, and absent DNA this call remains unverified. This CDR3 spans 18 amino acids. The V gene's germline CDR1 is MDHEN and CDR2 SYDVKM.

The CDR3 here is CSASAAGSLHTQYF. The V gene is TRBV20-1, the J gene TRBJ2-3; the D call of TRBD2 rests on TCRdb alone, since no DNA is present to check it. The CDR3 runs to 14 residues. Germline assignment: CDR1 DFQATT and CDR2 SNEGSKA (reference sequence).

This chain links TRBV6-1 with TRBJ2-3; the D call of TRBD1 rests on TCRdb alone, since no DNA is present to check it. CDR1 MNHNS and CDR2 SASEGT come from the germline V gene. This CDR3 is 14 amino acids long. The CDR3 loop is CASSGHRGRDTQYF.

The genes are TRBV14 and TRBJ2-7; TCRdb lists TRBD1, though no DNA is available to test this call. Germline V gene lookup returns CDR1 SGHDN and CDR2 FVKESK. CDR3 length: 13 residues. The CDR3 region is CASSQAPTDKQYF.